The 28 T cell receptor beta chains below all came from one sample that was sequenced in a study of lymphopenia after photon versus proton radiotherapy. Profiling relied on immunoSEQ multiplex PCR, and the TCRdb table lists in-frame clones only, not all of them. This sample carries about 22,000 clones, roughly 89% of them seen once, and the ten largest clones take over 8.5%. The sample consisted of peripheral blood, taken from a patient treated with proton-based radiotherapy. These receptors were obtained from a man older than 75 with esophageal cancer.

The genes are TRBV4-1 and TRBJ2-1; tentatively, D is TRBD1 or TRBD2 (5 bases each). Germline V gives CDR1 MGHRA, CDR2 YSYEKL. The CDR3 has 15 amino acids. The ends were cut back, 5 bases at V and 4 bases at J, with 15 bases in the middle. The CDR3: CASSSGPVSYNEQFF. The CDR3 nucleotides read TGCGCCAGCAGCTCGGGACCCGTTTCGTACAATGAGCAGTTCTTC.

The V and J genes are TRBV6-6 and TRBJ2-5; tentative D call: TRBD2 (6 bases). Trimming removed 2 bases at V and 5 bases at J, with 12 bases between. Per germline, CDR1 MNHNY and CDR2 SVGAGI (reference sequence). This CDR3 contains 14 residues. DNA of the CDR3: TGTGCCAGCAGTTACGGAGGGAGAGGGGAGACCCAGTACTTC. Protein: CASSYGGRGETQYF.

The genes are TRBV21-1 and TRBJ1-2. TRBV21-1 is termed a pseudogene. The CDR3 runs to 19 residues. The CDR3 bases are TGTGCCAGCAGCAGATGGGTCGGCGTCCGGGCTTTCAGTAACTATGGCTACACCTTC. Protein: CASSRWVGVRAFSNYGYTF.

V gene TRBV20-1 combines with J gene TRBJ1-1; D not resolved. V dropped 8 bases and J dropped 2 bases, with 9 bases sitting between them. This CDR3 has 11 amino acids. Germline V gene data show CDR1 as DFQATT and CDR2 as SNEGSKA (reference sequence). CDR3 in amino acids: CSTYRNTEAFF. The CDR3 DNA sequence: TGCAGTACATACAGAAACACTGAAGCTTTCTTT.

The CDR3 is CASSAPRGAGGYTF. CDR3 coding DNA: TGTGCCAGCAGCGCCCCGAGGGGGGCGGGAGGCTACACCTTC. This chain joins TRBV9 and TRBJ1-2; a possible D gene is TRBD1 (6 bases). V lost 3 bases, J lost 8 bases, and 17 bases lay in between. Germline lookup yields CDR1 SGDLS and CDR2 YYNGEE. This CDR3 is built from 14 residues.

The chain carries TRBV18 and TRBJ2-3; D is unresolved. Deletions cut 0 bases from V and 4 bases from J, with 8 bases between. Germline-derived CDR1 and CDR2 are KGHSH and LQKENI. The CDR3 loop spans 14 amino acids. The chain's CDR3 is CASSPPADPDTQYF. The CDR3 nucleotides are TGTGCCAGCTCACCACCCGCGGACCCAGATACGCAGTATTTT.

The chain recombines TRBV30 with TRBJ1-5, with 8 nucleotides matching TRBD1. Germline-derived CDR1 and CDR2 are GTSNPN and SVGIG (reference sequence). CDR3 length: 13 amino acids. The V segment lost 1 base and the J segment 6 bases; nucleotides outside the gene matches: 2. The CDR3: CAWSAGTGQPQHF. The CDR3 coding sequence is TGTGCCTGGAGTGCCGGGACAGGTCAGCCCCAGCATTTT.

The chain links TRBV4-3 to TRBJ2-7, with 8 bases aligning to TRBD2. V shed 1 base and J 4 bases; nucleotides not matched to a gene: 9. Germline V gene lookup returns CDR1 LGHNA and CDR2 YSLEER. There are 16 residues in the CDR3. The chain's CDR3 is CASSQGRTPGGYEQYF. CDR3 sequence (DNA): TGCGCCAGCAGCCAAGGGCGGACGCCGGGAGGGTACGAGCAGTACTTC.

This chain connects TRBV19 to TRBJ1-2, with TRBD1 identical over 7 bases. Germline-derived CDR1 and CDR2 are LNHDA and SQIVND (reference sequence). V shed 4 bases, J shed 5 bases, and the junction held 13 bases outside the gene matches. The CDR3 contains 16 residues. The DNA of the CDR3 is TGTGCCAGTAGTAGGGGGCCCCGGGACAGAAATTATGGCTACACCTTC. Protein product: CASSRGPRDRNYGYTF. The variable domain in full, completed from reference TRBV19 and TRBJ1-2, reads DGGITQSPKYLFRKEGQNVTLSCEQNLNHDAMYWYRQDPGQGLRLIYYSQIVNDFQKGDIAEGYSVSREKKESFPLTVTSAQKNPTAFYLCASSRGPRDRNYGYTFGSGTRLTVV.

This chain connects TRBV19 to TRBJ1-1, with 9 bases identical to TRBD1. The length of the CDR3 is 15 residues. CDR1 is LNHDA, CDR2 SQIVND, per germline (reference sequence). V gave up 1 base and J gave up 8 bases; unmatched junction bases: 8. This CDR3 is CASSIGQGVLVEAFF. As DNA, the CDR3 is TGTGCCAGTAGTATAGGACAGGGGGTATTAGTAGAAGCTTTCTTT. Full variable domain (outside the CDR3, taken from reference TRBV19 and TRBJ1-1): DGGITQSPKYLFRKEGQNVTLSCEQNLNHDAMYWYRQDPGQGLRLIYYSQIVNDFQKGDIAEGYSVSREKKESFPLTVTSAQKNPTAFYLCASSIGQGVLVEAFFGQGTRLTVV.

V usage is TRBV5-1 and J usage is TRBJ1-4; D is unclear. V was cut by 0 bases and J by 8 bases, with 5 bases left in between. The CDR3 contains 12 residues. From germline, CDR1 is SGHRS and CDR2 YFSETQ. The DNA of the CDR3 is TGCGCCAGCAGCTTGGATTGGGAAAAACTGTTTTTT. This translates into CASSLDWEKLFF. Variable domain in full (rest from reference TRBV5-1 and TRBJ1-4): KAGVTQTPRYLIKTRGQQVTLSCSPISGHRSVSWYQQTPGQGLQFLFEYFSETQRNKGNFPGRFSGRQFSNSRSEMNVSTLELGDSALYLCASSLDWEKLFFGSGTQLSVL.

CDR3 loop: CASSLLGHYEQYF. The CDR3 bases are TGTGCCAGCAGCTTACTGGGCCACTACGAGCAGTACTTC. The chain couples TRBV11-1 to TRBJ2-7; D uncertain. The CDR3 runs 13 residues. Trimming left V 2 bases short and J 3 bases short, with 8 bases between. Germline lookup yields CDR1 SGHAT and CDR2 FQDESV (reference sequence). The full variable domain, completed using reference TRBV11-1 and TRBJ2-7, is EAEVAQSPRYKITEKSQAVAFWCDPISGHATLYWYRQILGQGPELLVQFQDESVVDDSQLPKDRFSAERLKGVDSTLKIQPAELGDSAMYLCASSLLGHYEQYFGPGTRLTVT.

The chain has TRBV30 and TRBJ2-7; D is uncertain. The germline CDR1 and CDR2 sequences are GTSNPN and SVGIG (reference sequence). V was pared by 5 bases and J by 4 bases, with 9 bases between. The CDR3 spans 11 residues. CDR3 residues: CAWGSPYEQYF. The DNA for the CDR3 is TGTGCCTGGGGAAGTCCTTACGAGCAGTACTTC.

This clone was recorded once. V is TRBV5-1 and J is TRBJ2-7, with 11 bases identical to TRBD1. The CDR3 runs 16 residues. CDR1 is SGHRS and CDR2 is YFSETQ in the germline V gene. V was pared by 4 bases and J by 0 bases, with 6 bases of the junction left unmatched. The CDR3 nucleotides read TGCGCCAGCAGCCCCCGGACAGGGGGCAACTCCTACGAGCAGTACTTC. Protein: CASSPRTGGNSYEQYF.

The genes are TRBV7-2 and TRBJ2-7; D call uncertain. V was cut by 0 bases and J by 1 base, with 7 bases left in between. Germline values: CDR1 SGHTA, CDR2 FQGNSA. The CDR3 is 14 residues long. CDR3 coding DNA: TGTGCCAGCAGCTTAGCAGTAGGTTCCTACGAGCAGTACTTC. Its translation: CASSLAVGSYEQYF. The full variable domain, in which reference TRBV7-2 and TRBJ2-7 provide the parts outside the CDR3, is GAGVSQSPSNKVTEKGKDVELRCDPISGHTALYWYRQSLGQGLEFLIYFQGNSAPDKSGLPSDRFSAERTGGSVSTLTIQRTQQEDSAVYLCASSLAVGSYEQYFGPGTRLTVT.

This clone was observed once. This sequence joins TRBV19 and TRBJ2-1; D possibly corresponds to TRBD2 (6 bases). Germline values: CDR1 LNHDA, CDR2 SQIVND (reference sequence). Trimming stripped 5 bases from V and 5 bases from J, with 13 bases between. The CDR3 contains 14 residues. The CDR3 loop is CASSPRDSNNEQFF. CDR3 coding DNA: TGTGCCAGTAGTCCCCGGGACTCGAACAATGAGCAGTTCTTC. Full variable domain (missing parts from reference TRBV19 and TRBJ2-1): DGGITQSPKYLFRKEGQNVTLSCEQNLNHDAMYWYRQDPGQGLRLIYYSQIVNDFQKGDIAEGYSVSREKKESFPLTVTSAQKNPTAFYLCASSPRDSNNEQFFGPGTRLTVL.

The chain couples TRBV7-2 to TRBJ2-1; D perhaps matches TRBD2 (5 bases). Germline-derived CDR1 and CDR2 are SGHTA and FQGNSA. Trimming took 0 bases from V and 7 from J, leaving 10 bases between them. CDR3 length: 14 residues. The CDR3 coding sequence is TGTGCCAGCAGCTTAGCGTCTAGCTCAAATGAGCAGTTCTTC. Protein: CASSLASSSNEQFF.

The rearrangement joins TRBV29-1 to TRBJ1-4; D possibly corresponds to TRBD1 (6 bases). CDR1 is SQVTM and CDR2 is ANQGSEA in the germline V gene. The germline V and J ends were trimmed by 7 bases and 6 bases, with 15 bases remaining between them. This CDR3 has 13 residues. The CDR3 bases are TGCAGCGCGACACAGGGAGGAGATGAAAAACTGTTTTTT. This encodes CSATQGGDEKLFF.

The chain carries TRBV27 and TRBJ2-7; 8 positions match TRBD1. V lost 3 bases and J lost 5; bases outside the gene matches: 6. The CDR3 is 14 amino acids. From germline, CDR1 is MNHEY and CDR2 SMNVEV (reference sequence). In nucleotides, the CDR3 is TGTGCCAGCAGTTTTCAGGGGGCTGGCAACGAGCAGTACTTC. It is translated as CASSFQGAGNEQYF.

The rearrangement links TRBV7-9 to TRBJ1-2; 7 positions match TRBD1. From germline, CDR1 is SEHNR and CDR2 FQNEAQ (reference sequence). Trimming at V came to 2 bases and at J to 4 bases, leaving 7 bases not matched to a gene. The CDR3 totals 15 residues. Here the CDR3 DNA reads TGTGCCAGCAGCTTAAGTTTCGACAGGGCCTATGGCTACACCTTC. It is translated as CASSLSFDRAYGYTF. Full variable domain (remainder filled in from reference TRBV7-9 and TRBJ1-2): DTGVSQNPRHKITKRGQNVTFRCDPISEHNRLYWYRQTLGQGPEFLTYFQNEAQLEKSRLLSDRFSAERPKGSFSTLEIQRTEQGDSAMYLCASSLSFDRAYGYTFGSGTRLTVV.

This clone was recorded a few times. The rearrangement joins TRBV7-9 to TRBJ2-1, with a weak D call TRBD1 (6 bases). The germline V gene has CDR1 SEHNR and CDR2 FQNEAQ (reference sequence). The CDR3 is 13 residues long. V was clipped by 5 bases and J by 8 bases, with 13 bases between them. The CDR3 sequence is CASSPPPGDEQFF. CDR3 DNA sequence: TGTGCCAGCAGCCCCCCCCCAGGGGATGAGCAGTTCTTC.

This sequence joins TRBV30 and TRBJ2-3; 7 bases align to TRBD2. Trimming cost V 0 bases and J 5 bases; bases outside gene matches: 5. Germline values: CDR1 GTSNPN, CDR2 SVGIG (reference sequence). The CDR3 is 14 residues long. The CDR3: CAWSVAGLRDTQYF. The CDR3 DNA reads TGTGCCTGGAGTGTAGCGGGACTGAGAGATACGCAGTATTTT.

The chain couples TRBV25-1 to TRBJ2-4; the D is unclear. With 1 base removed from V and 8 bases from J, the gap between germline ends came to 12 bases. CDR3 length: 14 residues. Germline V lookup: CDR1 MGHDK, CDR2 SYGVNS. The CDR3 bases are TGTGCCAGCAGTGAATTCACCTCGCAGGACATTCAGTACTTC. Residues: CASSEFTSQDIQYF.

This clone has only one observation. The J gene is TRBJ2-1, the V gene TRBV28; perhaps TRBD2 as D (6 bases). The CDR3 has 15 amino acids. The germline gives CDR1 MDHEN, CDR2 SYDVKM. V was trimmed by 0 bases and J by 7 bases, leaving 13 bases between them. The CDR3 region has the DNA TGTGCCAGCAGTTTATGGACGAGGGACTCGAATGAGCAGTTCTTC. Protein sequence: CASSLWTRDSNEQFF.

J is TRBJ2-1 and V is TRBV15; a possible D gene is TRBD1 (5 bases). The CDR3 length is 15 residues. V was pared by 0 bases and J by 2 bases, with 8 bases between. The germline CDR1 and CDR2 sequences are LNHNV and YYDKDF (reference sequence). The CDR3 protein is CATSRDRGTYNEQFF. In DNA form, the CDR3 reads TGTGCCACCAGCAGAGATAGGGGAACCTACAATGAGCAGTTCTTC. The whole variable domain, filled in from reference TRBV15 and TRBJ2-1, reads DAMVIQNPRYQVTQFGKPVTLSCSQTLNHNVMYWYQQKSSQAPKLLFHYYDKDFNNEADTPDNFQSRRPNTSFCFLDIRSPGLGDTAMYLCATSRDRGTYNEQFFGPGTRLTVL.

The chain employs TRBV6-6 and TRBJ2-7; D is undetermined. V shed 6 bases and J shed 5 bases, with 20 bases lying between them. Germline-derived CDR1 and CDR2 are MNHNY and SVGAGI (reference sequence). The CDR3 loop spans 15 amino acids. CDR3 sequence: CASSQDLLRRHEQYF. The CDR3 region has the DNA TGTGCCAGCAGCCAGGACCTGTTACGCAGACACGAGCAGTACTTC.

The rearrangement uses TRBV4-1 and TRBJ2-5, with TRBD2 identical over 10 bases. There are 19 residues in the CDR3. The V and J ends lost 0 bases and 3 bases, in that order; junction bases with no gene match: 13. Germline V lookup: CDR1 MGHRA, CDR2 YSYEKL. CDR3 sequence (DNA): TGCGCCAGCAGCCAAGATTCCCCTAGCGGGGGATCCAAGAAAGAGACCCAGTACTTC. Its translation is CASSQDSPSGGSKKETQYF.

The chain combines TRBV25-1 with TRBJ1-2, with 7 nucleotides matching TRBD1. This CDR3 has 14 amino acids. Germline lookup yields CDR1 MGHDK and CDR2 SYGVNS. The V and J ends lost 3 bases and 4 bases, in that order; junction bases with no gene match: 5. The CDR3 DNA sequence: TGTGCCAGCAGTGACCCGACAGGGCTCTATGGCTACACCTTC. Its translation is CASSDPTGLYGYTF.